This TCR beta chain originates from a study of blood T cell repertoires in COVID-19. Whole-study context: The United States, Italy and Spain provided the acute and convalescent COVID-19 samples. Nucleic acid was either cDNA or gDNA, and it came from T cells, B-cell-depleted T cells, or PBMCs.

Clones were read by immunoSEQ multiplex PCR, and TCRdb kept only the in-frame ones, dropping some. The sample shows 130,000 to 150,000 clones, approximately 83% of them seen only once. The V gene's germline CDR1 is LGHNA and CDR2 YNFKEQ. The germline V and J ends were trimmed by 5 bases and 8 bases, with 20 bases remaining between them. This CDR3 has 15 amino acids. This chain uses TRBV4-2 with TRBJ2-3; weak D call: TRBD2 (6 bases). The sequence was collected from a man aged 50 or older who had recovered from COVID-19. The sample comprised PBMCs or T cells enriched from blood (not recorded which). This chain's CDR3 is CASSGRGTPAGTQYF. The DNA for the CDR3 is TGTGCCAGCAGCGGCAGAGGGACTCCTGCGGGTACGCAGTATTTT.